This passage covers 9 T cell receptor beta chains from one sample sequenced in a study of shared clonotypes between healthy human individuals. The data were produced by immunoSEQ multiplex PCR, yet TCRdb's version contains in-frame clones alone and is incomplete. The sample includes roughly 1,000,000 clones, around 78% of them seen just once. Specimen: memory CD4+ T cells from PBMCs. The subset denotes: CD45RA-negative fraction. The receptor source for this set is a man between 18 and 29 years old in good health. Some clones in this sample may be carry-over from other donors' samples.

V usage is TRBV10-3 and J usage is TRBJ2-6; D may be TRBD1 (6 bases). Looked up from germline, CDR1 is ENHRY and CDR2 is SYGVKD. This CDR3 spans 17 amino acids. Trimming removed 6 bases at V and 0 bases at J, with 15 bases between. CDR3 sequence: CAIREDGQSSGANVLTF. CDR3 coding DNA: TGTGCCATCAGGGAGGATGGACAGAGCTCTGGGGCCAACGTCCTGACTTTC.

This chain connects TRBV5-1 to TRBJ1-1, with 9 bases lining up with TRBD1. Germline V gives CDR1 SGHRS, CDR2 YFSETQ. V lost 4 bases, J lost 9 bases, and 10 bases stayed unmatched. This CDR3 is built from 14 residues. The CDR3 protein is CASSTTPGQGKAFF. The DNA for the CDR3 is TGCGCCAGCAGCACTACCCCTGGACAGGGGAAAGCTTTCTTT.

The CDR3 sequence is CASSSPGSYNEQFF. The CDR3 DNA is TGTGCCAGCAGTTCCCCAGGCTCCTACAATGAGCAGTTCTTC. The rearrangement links TRBV6-5 to TRBJ2-1, with D uncertain. The germline CDR1 and CDR2 sequences are MNHEY and SVGAGI. There are 14 residues in the CDR3. The germline V and J ends were trimmed by 4 bases and 0 bases, with 7 bases remaining between them.

The rearrangement uses TRBV6-1 and TRBJ2-7, with D possibly being TRBD1 or TRBD2 (5 bases each). Trimming stripped 10 bases from V and 2 bases from J, with 12 bases between. Germline V gene data show CDR1 as MNHNS and CDR2 as SASEGT. There are 12 residues in the CDR3. CDR3: CAISRGPYEQYF. The CDR3 nucleotides read TGTGCCATCTCCCGGGGCCCCTACGAGCAGTACTTC.

The rearrangement links TRBV5-1 to TRBJ2-5; 8 nucleotides agree with TRBD1. The germline V gene has CDR1 SGHRS and CDR2 YFSETQ. J gave up 1 base and V 4 bases, and 6 bases lay outside the gene matches. The CDR3 runs 15 residues. The CDR3 here is CASSTQGQGQETQYF. The CDR3 nucleotides read TGCGCCAGCAGCACCCAAGGACAGGGCCAAGAGACCCAGTACTTC.

This chain uses TRBV6-1 with TRBJ1-2, with a tentative D call TRBD1 (5 bases). Between the trimmed V and J ends, which lost 2 bases and 3 bases, there was a span of 10 bases. The length of the CDR3 is 14 residues. Germline CDR1 is MNHNS and CDR2 is SASEGT. CDR3 amino acids: CASSERGRDYGYTF. For the CDR3, the DNA is TGTGCCAGCAGTGAAAGGGGCAGGGACTATGGCTACACCTTC.

The chain employs TRBV19 and TRBJ2-1, with D possibly TRBD2 on 6 matching bases. CDR3 size: 15 residues. Looked up from germline, CDR1 is LNHDA and CDR2 is SQIVND (reference sequence). Trimming cost V 4 bases and J 10 bases, with 20 bases left between them. In DNA, the CDR3 is TGTGCCAGTAGTACCCCCGGGACTGAAAAAAGGGAGCAGTTCTTC. It is translated as CASSTPGTEKREQFF.

This clone was counted only a few times. This chain links TRBV10-3 with TRBJ2-3; 11 nucleotides agree with TRBD2. Germline lookup yields CDR1 ENHRY and CDR2 SYGVKD. The J segment lost 4 bases and the V segment lost 10 bases, leaving 10 bases of the junction unmatched. The CDR3 totals 15 residues. The CDR3 DNA follows: TGTGCCACCGGAACTAGCGGGAGCTTGGCAGATACGCAGTATTTT. The encoded protein is CATGTSGSLADTQYF.

V is TRBV25-1 and J is TRBJ2-3; no firm D call. This CDR3 has 14 residues. Germline V gene data show CDR1 as MGHDK and CDR2 as SYGVNS. The V and J ends lost 1 base and 2 bases respectively, with 7 bases between them. In nucleotides, the CDR3 is TGTGCCAGCAGTGAATCCGTCACCACAGATACGCAGTATTTT. This translates into CASSESVTTDTQYF.